The present T cell receptor (beta chain) was sequenced within a study of metastatic and nonmetastatic thyroid tumors. Across the whole study: Blood and tumor or nodule tissue repertoires from malignant and benign thyroid patients were compared.

Study outcomes and limitations: Versus benign nodules, malignant thyroid tumors reportedly had significantly higher TCR beta diversity, in blood and tumor.

The sample holds many counts of this clone. Its antigen is not identified. Per the study methods: The authors used CDR3 differences across clinicopathological groups to build a distant-metastasis classifier for papillary thyroid cancer. TCRdb used MiXCR to call clones anew from the PCR reads. TCRdb's processing, not the authors', yielded these V and J calls. This sample has tens of thousands of clones; about 20% occur once, and the top ten carry more than 9%. Patients had received no treatment of any kind before thyroid surgery. The CDR3 sequence is 14 residues long. From germline, CDR1 is SGHRS and CDR2 YFSETQ. Between the trimmed V and J ends, which lost 0 bases and 3 bases, there was a span of 9 bases.

V and J are TRBV5-1 and TRBJ2-5; maybe TRBD1 (5 bases). The receptor was isolated from a female donor with papillary thyroid cancer or a benign thyroid nodule (not recorded which). Some clones in this sample may be carry-over from other donors' samples. The material sequenced was blood. CDR3 protein: CASSLDGREETQYF. DNA of the CDR3: TGCGCCAGCAGCTTGGACGGCAGGGAAGAGACCCAGTACTTC.